Sequencing of this TCR beta chain was carried out in a study of blood T cell repertoires in COVID-19. The assay was immunoSEQ multiplex PCR, and TCRdb's table has in-frame clones only and misses some. Among approximately 290,000 clones listed, under 90% were seen once. The V and J ends lost 4 bases and 3 bases respectively, with 12 bases between them. The length of the CDR3 is 14 residues. Per the germline V gene, CDR1 is LGHNA and CDR2 is YNFKEQ. Specimen: peripheral blood. The receptor was derived from a woman in her 30s with COVID-19, enrolled during active disease. The chain uses TRBV4-2 and TRBJ1-2; D gene uncertain. CDR3 residues: CASSPDRVYYGYTF. The CDR3 nucleotides read TGTGCCAGCAGCCCTGATCGGGTCTACTATGGCTACACCTTC.